Listed below are T cell receptor beta chains from one sample, sequenced in a study of T cell responses to AZD1222 COVID-19 vaccine. Here immunoSEQ multiplex PCR was the method, and the copy in TCRdb shows in-frame clones only, minus some. The data show about 150,000 clones, about nine tenths seen once. Sequencing was performed on peripheral blood, taken 28 days after the second AZD1222 dose. Source of these receptors: an adult who received the AZD1222 COVID-19 vaccine. Both conserved end residues are part of each CDR3. The D gene is left open where the match is weak. Not all rows give a size; the values are once, few, many and, for expanded clones, a class.

d_call	v_call	j_call	clone_size	cdr3_nt	cdr3_aa
NA	TRBV7-9	TRBJ1-1	once	TGTGCCAGCAGCCCAACGAAGGTAGGGTGGGACACTGAAGCTTTCTTT	CASSPTKVGWDTEAFF
NA	TRBV10-2	TRBJ2-1	NA	TGCGCCAGCAGAGCTAGGGGTTTCACCTACAATGAGCAGTTCTTC	CASRARGFTYNEQFF
TRBD1	TRBV6-5	TRBJ2-7	many	TGTGCCAGCAGATGGACAGGAGTTCCTCTCGAGCAGTACTTC	CASRWTGVPLEQYF
NA	TRBV19	TRBJ2-7	once	TGTGCCAGCAGTGGAACAGGGCGATCCTACGAGCAGTACTTC	CASSGTGRSYEQYF
NA	TRBV7-2	TRBJ2-2	NA	TGTGCCAGCAGCTTATCAGGGGTCACCGGGGAGCTGTTTTTT	CASSLSGVTGELFF
TRBD1	TRBV28	TRBJ1-6	NA	TGTGCCAGCAGTTCCCGGACAGGGGTGGATTCACCCCTCCACTTT	CASSSRTGVDSPLHF
NA	TRBV4-1	TRBJ1-2	NA	TGCGCCAGCAGCCCTTCGCGAGGGTTTTATGGCTACACCTTC	CASSPSRGFYGYTF
TRBD2	TRBV5-6	TRBJ2-1	NA	TGTGCCAGCAGCGAGTCACTAGCGGGTGTATACAATGAGCAGTTCTTC	CASSESLAGVYNEQFF
TRBD1	TRBV27	TRBJ2-2	once	TGTGCCAGCAGTTTATTCCCGACAGGGGGCGACACCGGGGAGCTGTTTTTT	CASSLFPTGGDTGELFF
TRBD1	TRBV19	TRBJ2-6	NA	TGTGCCAGTAGTAGACAGGGGGTTTCTGGGGCCAACGTCCTGACTTTC	CASSRQGVSGANVLTF
NA	TRBV12-5	TRBJ1-3	NA	TGTGCTAGTACCCGGAGGGGAAACACCATATATTTT	CASTRRGNTIYF
NA	TRBV7-3	TRBJ2-2	NA	TGTGCCAGCAGCGGGCTACCCGGGGAGCTGTTTTTT	CASSGLPGELFF
NA	TRBV9	TRBJ2-1	NA	TGTGCCAGCAGCGTAGCTCCCAGCGGAAGCTCCTACAATGAGCAGTTCTTC	CASSVAPSGSSYNEQFF
TRBD1	TRBV7-9	TRBJ1-3	NA	TGTGCCAGCAGCTTAGTCGGGGACAGACCCTCTGGAAACACCATATATTTT	CASSLVGDRPSGNTIYF
TRBD2	TRBV9	TRBJ2-5	NA	TGTGCCAGCGGCAAGCGGGGGGTTGAGACCCAGTACTTC	CASGKRGVETQYF
TRBD1	TRBV7-6	TRBJ1-5	NA	TGTGCCAGCAGTCGGGACAGTGGGGGGAAGGGCAATCAGCCCCAGCATTTT	CASSRDSGGKGNQPQHF
NA	TRBV6-1	TRBJ1-2	NA	TGTGCCAGCAGTGACAGGGGCTATGGCTACACCTTC	CASSDRGYGYTF
TRBD1	TRBV5-1	TRBJ2-7	few	TGCGCCAGCAGCCTGGGACAGGGCAGCCAAGGGATCTACGAGCAGTACTTC	CASSLGQGSQGIYEQYF
TRBD1	TRBV19	TRBJ1-1	NA	TGTGCCAGTAGTATAGTAGGGGGCGCCACTGAAGCTTTCTTT	CASSIVGGATEAFF
NA	TRBV18	TRBJ2-2	NA	TGTGCCAGCTCACCAGAAGTGGGGGCGCGCACCGGGGAGCTGTTTTTT	CASSPEVGARTGELFF
NA	TRBV19	TRBJ1-4	NA	TGTGCCAGCAAAAAGTTCGGACAGTCCGCCGAAAAACTGTTTTTT	CASKKFGQSAEKLFF
NA	TRBV3-1/TRBV3-2	TRBJ1-3	few	TGTGCCAGCCTATCGGCTGGAAACACCATATATTTT	CASLSAGNTIYF
TRBD1	TRBV3-1/TRBV3-2	TRBJ1-3	once	TGTGCCAGCAGCCAAGGCAGACAGGGGGCATACACCATATATTTT	CASSQGRQGAYTIYF
TRBD1	TRBV6-4	TRBJ2-3	few	TGTGCCAGCAGTGAGGCAGGGGGCGCAGATACGCAGTATTTT	CASSEAGGADTQYF
NA	TRBV18	TRBJ1-2	NA	TGTGCCAGCTCACCACCGTCGTCGGACTATGGCTACACCTTC	CASSPPSSDYGYTF
NA	TRBV28	TRBJ2-5	NA	TGTGCCAGCAGTTTGCCTGTGGCGACCCAGTACTTC	CASSLPVATQYF
NA	TRBV25-1	TRBJ2-5	once	TGTGCCAGCAGTGAGGTCTCCCAAGAGACCCAGTACTTC	CASSEVSQETQYF
TRBD1	TRBV2	TRBJ1-5	NA	TGTGCCAGCGGGGACAGGCCCCCCAATCAGCCCCAGCATTTT	CASGDRPPNQPQHF
NA	TRBV4-2	TRBJ1-3	once	TGTGCCAGCAGCCTGGGGAGGGGCACGAGCACCATATATTTT	CASSLGRGTSTIYF
NA	TRBV14	TRBJ2-7	NA	TGTGCCAGCAGCCATGCAGGGTGGGACTACGAGCAGTACTTC	CASSHAGWDYEQYF
TRBD2	TRBV5-4	TRBJ2-5	NA	TGTGCCAGCAGCCGGACTAGCGGGGGGCCTCAAGAGACCCAGTACTTC	CASSRTSGGPQETQYF
TRBD1	TRBV11-2	TRBJ1-2	NA	TGTGCCAGCAGCTGGCGGACAGGGGGCGCCCATAACTATGGCTACACCTTC	CASSWRTGGAHNYGYTF
NA	TRBV6-5	TRBJ1-3	NA	TGTGCCAGCAGCCCCAGGGACTCTGGAAACACCATATATTTT	CASSPRDSGNTIYF
TRBD1	TRBV4-1	TRBJ1-6	NA	TGCGCCAGCAGCCAAGTGACAGGGAATAATTCACCCCTCCACTTT	CASSQVTGNNSPLHF
NA	TRBV6-6	TRBJ1-6	few	TGTGCCAGCAGTCGGGACGACCTGAATTCACCCCTCCACTTT	CASSRDDLNSPLHF
TRBD1	TRBV2	TRBJ1-5	NA	TGTGCCAGCAGTATATATACGGGACAGCAGGGATATGACAATCAGCCCCAGCATTTT	CASSIYTGQQGYDNQPQHF
NA	TRBV15	TRBJ2-7	NA	TGTGCCACCAGCAGGGCCGGACAGCACGGAACCTACGAGCAGTACTTC	CATSRAGQHGTYEQYF
NA	TRBV27	TRBJ2-7	NA	TGTGCCAGCAGTTTATCCGCAGGGGAGTACTACGAGCAGTACTTC	CASSLSAGEYYEQYF
TRBD2	TRBV7-6	TRBJ2-1	NA	TGTGCCAGCAGCCGGACTAGCGGGAGCCATGAGCAGTTCTTC	CASSRTSGSHEQFF
NA	TRBV10-3	TRBJ1-1	few	TGTGCCATCAGTGATCCCGGGACGCGGGCTTTCTTT	CAISDPGTRAFF
NA	TRBV19	TRBJ2-3	NA	TGTGCCAGTAGTAGGGTGGGGCAGCCTCAGGGCACAGATACGCAGTATTTT	CASSRVGQPQGTDTQYF
TRBD1	TRBV7-3	TRBJ1-2	NA	TGTGCCAGCAGCTCAGGGGGCGACTATGGCTACACCTTC	CASSSGGDYGYTF
NA	TRBV5-1	TRBJ1-2	once	TGCGCCAGCAGCTTGGACAACAACTATGGCTACACCTTC	CASSLDNNYGYTF
TRBD2	TRBV12-3/TRBV12-4	TRBJ2-5	NA	TGTGCCAGCAGTCTAGCGGATCAAGAGACCCAGTACTTC	CASSLADQETQYF
NA	TRBV11-1	TRBJ1-1	NA	TGTGCCAGCAGCCTAAGACGGAACACTGAAGCTTTCTTT	CASSLRRNTEAFF
NA	TRBV27	TRBJ2-2	NA	TGTGCCAGCAGTTTCCTCACAGGGAACACCGGGGAGCTGTTTTTT	CASSFLTGNTGELFF
NA	TRBV5-4	TRBJ1-2	NA	TGTGCCAGCAGCTTGGGGGACGTGGGCCATAGCTATGGCTACACCTTC	CASSLGDVGHSYGYTF
NA	TRBV25-1	TRBJ1-6	NA	TGTGCCAGCAGTGGAGCAGGGGCCTATAATTCACCCCTCCACTTT	CASSGAGAYNSPLHF
NA	TRBV5-1	TRBJ1-1	NA	TGCGCCAGCAGCTTGGGACAACAGGGTGTCAACACTGAAGCTTTCTTT	CASSLGQQGVNTEAFF
TRBD2	TRBV19	TRBJ2-3	NA	TGTGCCAGTAGTGTACTAGCGGGAGTAGATACGCAGTATTTT	CASSVLAGVDTQYF
NA	TRBV7-2	TRBJ1-5	NA	TGTGCCAGCACCAACGACAGGAATCAGCCCCAGCATTTT	CASTNDRNQPQHF
TRBD1	TRBV28	TRBJ1-1	NA	TGTGCCAGCAGTGTAGGGGGCTACACTGAAGCTTTCTTT	CASSVGGYTEAFF
TRBD1	TRBV7-9	TRBJ2-7	NA	TGTGCCAGCAGCCTCGGACAGGGGGTCTACGAGCAGTACTTC	CASSLGQGVYEQYF
TRBD1	TRBV11-2	TRBJ1-1	NA	TGTGCCAGCAGCACCGGGACAGAGAACACTGAAGCTTTCTTT	CASSTGTENTEAFF
TRBD1	TRBV6-5	TRBJ1-1	NA	TGTGCCAGCAGTTACCCAGGGGGGAACACTGAAGCTTTCTTT	CASSYPGGNTEAFF
NA	TRBV6-4	TRBJ1-1	NA	TGTGCCAGCAGTGACTCGATGACAAAGGACTCTGAAGCTTTCTTT	CASSDSMTKDSEAFF
NA	TRBV4-2	TRBJ1-1	NA	TGTGCCAGCAGCCCCTTACAGGGAGGTGACACTGAAGCTTTCTTT	CASSPLQGGDTEAFF
NA	TRBV6-2/TRBV6-3	TRBJ2-7	NA	TGTGCCAGCAGCCTCACCTACGAGCAGTACTTC	CASSLTYEQYF
NA	TRBV7-3	TRBJ2-3	NA	TGTGCCAGCAGCTTCCGGGATACCAGCACAGATACGCAGTATTTT	CASSFRDTSTDTQYF
NA	TRBV7-9	TRBJ1-2	NA	TGTGCCAGCAGCTTAGAAGTAGCGGGATATGGCTACACCTTC	CASSLEVAGYGYTF